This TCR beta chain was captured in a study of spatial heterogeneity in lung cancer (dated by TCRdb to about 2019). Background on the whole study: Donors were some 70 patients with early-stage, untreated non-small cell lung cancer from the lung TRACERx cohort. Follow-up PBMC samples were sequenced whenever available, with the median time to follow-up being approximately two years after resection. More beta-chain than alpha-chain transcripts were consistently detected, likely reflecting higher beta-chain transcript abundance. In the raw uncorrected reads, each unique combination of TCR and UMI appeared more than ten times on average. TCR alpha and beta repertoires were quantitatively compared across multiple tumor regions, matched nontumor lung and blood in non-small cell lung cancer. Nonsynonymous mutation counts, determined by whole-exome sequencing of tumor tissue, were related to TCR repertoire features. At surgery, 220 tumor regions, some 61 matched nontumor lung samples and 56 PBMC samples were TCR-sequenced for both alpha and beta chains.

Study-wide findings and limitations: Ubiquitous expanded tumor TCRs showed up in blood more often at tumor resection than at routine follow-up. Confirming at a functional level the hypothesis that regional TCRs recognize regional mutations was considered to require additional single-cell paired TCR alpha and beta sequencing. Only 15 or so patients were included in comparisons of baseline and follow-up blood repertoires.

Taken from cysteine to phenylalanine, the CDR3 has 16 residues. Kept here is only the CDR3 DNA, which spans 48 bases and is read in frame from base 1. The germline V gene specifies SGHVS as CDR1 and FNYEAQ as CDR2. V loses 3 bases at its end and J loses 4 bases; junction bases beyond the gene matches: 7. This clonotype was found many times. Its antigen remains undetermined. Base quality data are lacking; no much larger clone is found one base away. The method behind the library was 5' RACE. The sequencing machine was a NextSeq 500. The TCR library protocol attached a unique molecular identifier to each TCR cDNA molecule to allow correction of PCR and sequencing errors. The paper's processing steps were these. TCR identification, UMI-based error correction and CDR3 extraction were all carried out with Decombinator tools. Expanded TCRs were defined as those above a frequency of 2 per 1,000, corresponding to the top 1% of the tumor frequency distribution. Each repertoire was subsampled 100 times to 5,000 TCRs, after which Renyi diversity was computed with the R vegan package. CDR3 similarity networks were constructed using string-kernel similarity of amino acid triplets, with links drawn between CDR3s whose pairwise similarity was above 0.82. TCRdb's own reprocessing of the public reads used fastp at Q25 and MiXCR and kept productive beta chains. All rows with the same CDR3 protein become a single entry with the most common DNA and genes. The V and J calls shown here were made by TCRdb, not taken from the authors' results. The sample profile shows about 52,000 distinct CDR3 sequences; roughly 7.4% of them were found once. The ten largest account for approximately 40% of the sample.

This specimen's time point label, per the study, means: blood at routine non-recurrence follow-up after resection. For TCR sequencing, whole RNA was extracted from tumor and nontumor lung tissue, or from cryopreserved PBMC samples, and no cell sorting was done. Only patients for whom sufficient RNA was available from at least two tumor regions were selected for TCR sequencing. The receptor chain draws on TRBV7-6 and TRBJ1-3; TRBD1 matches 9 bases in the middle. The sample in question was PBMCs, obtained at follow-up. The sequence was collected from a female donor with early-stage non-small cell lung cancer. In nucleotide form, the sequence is TGTGCCAGCAGCTTGTTGGGACAGGGATACGGAAACACCATATATTTT. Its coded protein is CASSLLGQGYGNTIYF.